What follows are 13 T cell receptor beta chains derived from one specimen sequenced in a study of blood T cell repertoires in COVID-19. The method was immunoSEQ multiplex PCR; TCRdb's version includes in-frame clones alone and lacks a portion of them. Here the sample spans fewer than 350,000 clones, 86% being singletons. Sequencing input: peripheral blood. These TCRs come from a woman under 40 with COVID-19, enrolled during active disease.

This clone was detected once. V is TRBV29-1 and J is TRBJ1-1; D is possibly TRBD1 (5 bases). V gave up 2 bases and J gave up 1 base, with 8 bases separating them. CDR3 length: 13 residues. The germline CDR1 and CDR2 sequences are SQVTM and ANQGSEA. The CDR3 region is CSVESQGNTEAFF. For the CDR3, the DNA is TGCAGCGTTGAATCCCAGGGGAACACTGAAGCTTTCTTT.

This chain uses TRBV9 with TRBJ2-3; 9 bases match TRBD2. Germline V gives CDR1 SGDLS, CDR2 YYNGEE. Trimming at V came to 3 bases and at J to 2 bases, leaving 7 bases not matched to a gene. The CDR3 loop spans 16 amino acids. The CDR3 coding sequence is TGTGCCAGCAGCGCCTTAGCGGGGGAATCCACAGATACGCAGTATTTT. It codes for CASSALAGESTDTQYF.

The V gene is TRBV6-5, the J gene TRBJ2-2; D is ambiguous. Germline V gene lookup returns CDR1 MNHEY and CDR2 SVGAGI. The V and J ends lost 2 bases and 6 bases respectively, with 7 bases between them. The CDR3 is 13 residues long. The CDR3 DNA sequence: TGTGCCAGCAGTTACACTACCCCCGGGGAGCTGTTTTTT. This encodes CASSYTTPGELFF.

The chain combines TRBV7-9 with TRBJ1-2; 7 bases align to TRBD1. V shed 5 bases, J shed 6 bases, and the junction held 3 bases outside the gene matches. The CDR3 consists of 12 residues. Germline loops: CDR1 SEHNR, CDR2 FQNEAQ (reference sequence). The CDR3 region has the DNA TGTGCCAGCAGCAACGGACAGGATGGCTACACCTTC. This sequence encodes CASSNGQDGYTF. The complete variable domain, with remaining parts taken from reference TRBV7-9 and TRBJ1-2, reads DTGVSQNPRHKITKRGQNVTFRCDPISEHNRLYWYRQTLGQGPEFLTYFQNEAQLEKSRLLSDRFSAERPKGSFSTLEIQRTEQGDSAMYLCASSNGQDGYTFGSGTRLTVV.

This clone was seen just once. This sequence joins TRBV4-1 and TRBJ2-7; TRBD1 is a possible D gene (6 bases). The germline V gene encodes CDR1 MGHRA and CDR2 YSYEKL. The CDR3 is 14 amino acids. V was clipped by 1 base and J by 5 bases, with 12 bases between them. This CDR3 reads CASSQANRQDEQYF. The CDR3 DNA reads TGCGCCAGCAGCCAAGCGAACAGACAGGACGAGCAGTACTTC.

The chain uses TRBV4-1 and TRBJ1-2; D possibly corresponds to TRBD1 (5 bases). CDR1 is MGHRA and CDR2 is YSYEKL in the germline V gene. The CDR3 consists of 16 residues. Trimming stripped 6 bases from V and 0 bases from J, with 17 bases between. The DNA of the CDR3 is TGCGCCAGCAGGGTCCGGGGGGGGTCATCTAACTATGGCTACACCTTC. It encodes CASRVRGGSSNYGYTF.

This chain connects TRBV2 to TRBJ1-2, with D possibly being TRBD1 (6 bases). Trimming took 8 bases from V and 7 from J, leaving 17 bases between them. There are 13 residues in the CDR3. The germline V gene has CDR1 SNHLY and CDR2 FYNNEI. The DNA for the CDR3 is TGTGCCAGCCAAGGGGGGGGGCGCGGTGGCTACACCTTC. Residues: CASQGGGRGGYTF.

The chain joins TRBV5-8 to TRBJ1-3; D is possibly TRBD1 (5 bases). Trimming took 0 bases from V and 0 from J, leaving 10 bases between them. CDR3 length: 16 amino acids. In germline, CDR1 is SGHTS, CDR2 YDEGEE. The CDR3 DNA reads as TGTGCCAGCAGCTTGGACAGGCGCCACTCTGGAAACACCATATATTTT. This translates into CASSLDRRHSGNTIYF.

This rearrangement joins TRBV15 to TRBJ1-2; a possible D gene is TRBD1 (5 bases). The CDR3 length is 15 residues. Trimming pared 1 base from V and 8 bases from J, leaving 17 bases between. CDR1 is LNHNV and CDR2 is YYDKDF in the germline V gene (reference sequence). CDR3 nucleotide sequence: TGTGCCACCAGCAGAGGGACGGGCGGGGGAAAAGGCTACACCTTC. Translating gives CATSRGTGGGKGYTF.

The genes are TRBV5-6 and TRBJ2-5, with TRBD2 matching 13 bases. Germline assignment: CDR1 SGHDT and CDR2 YYEEEE. There are 17 residues in the CDR3. The V gene end was trimmed by 3 bases and the J gene end by 4 bases; junction bases not matched to a gene: 9. As DNA, the CDR3 is TGTGCCAGCAGCTCCGAGACACTAGCGGGGGGGCCAGAGACCCAGTACTTC. This sequence encodes CASSSETLAGGPETQYF.

Here the CDR3 reads CASSLQGTSGGAEFF. In DNA, the CDR3 is TGTGCCAGCAGCTTACAAGGGACTAGCGGGGGGGCCGAGTTCTTC. The V call is TRBV7-2, the J call TRBJ2-1; 16 positions agree with TRBD2. Germline CDR1 is SGHTA and CDR2 is FQGNSA. This CDR3 contains 15 residues. The J segment lost 14 bases and the V segment lost 2 bases, leaving 6 bases of the junction unmatched.

The chain combines TRBV20-1 with TRBJ1-2; D is unclear. Per germline, CDR1 DFQATT and CDR2 SNEGSKA (reference sequence). V was pared by 3 bases and J by 7 bases, with 9 bases between. The CDR3 is 11 residues long. The CDR3 DNA reads TGCAGTGCTAGGGGCCGTAGTGGCTACACCTTC. Its translation is CSARGRSGYTF.

The genes are TRBV28 and TRBJ1-2; no firm D call. The V and J ends lost 1 base and 2 bases respectively, with 17 bases between them. Germline V CDR1 and CDR2: MDHEN, SYDVKM. The CDR3 has 17 amino acids. CDR3 sequence reads: CASSLSGRGILNYGYTF. CDR3 coding DNA: TGTGCCAGCAGTTTATCCGGGCGGGGAATCTTAAACTATGGCTACACCTTC.